One and the same sample provided the 20 T cell receptor beta chains below, sequenced in a study of T cell responses to AZD1222 COVID-19 vaccine. Libraries were prepared by immunoSEQ multiplex PCR; TCRdb keeps only in-frame clonotypes and omits some of them. The table records some 110,000 clones, 75% to 90% of them present only once. The source material was peripheral blood, sampled 28 days after the second AZD1222 dose. Receptors were obtained from an adult who received the AZD1222 COVID-19 vaccine.

The chain uses TRBV19 and TRBJ1-5; D ambiguous. The germline V gene encodes CDR1 LNHDA and CDR2 SQIVND (reference sequence). The CDR3 is 14 amino acids. Trimming left V 5 bases short and J 0 bases short, with 8 bases between. The CDR3 bases are TGTGCCAGTAGTCCACCCTATAGCAATCAGCCCCAGCATTTT. This sequence encodes CASSPPYSNQPQHF.

V gene TRBV4-3 combines with J gene TRBJ1-4; 10 nucleotides match TRBD1. The germline CDR1 and CDR2 sequences are LGHNA and YSLEER. V gave up 2 bases and J gave up 7 bases; unmatched junction bases: 7. The CDR3 extends over 16 amino acids. The CDR3 sequence is CASSQSAGTGAEKLFF. The CDR3 bases are TGCGCCAGCAGCCAATCCGCCGGGACAGGGGCTGAAAAACTGTTTTTT.

The genes are TRBV30 and TRBJ1-1; D remains unclear. The CDR3 sequence is 13 residues long. Trimming shortened V by 2 bases and J by 0 bases, and 7 bases separated the two germline ends. CDR1 and CDR2 from the germline V gene are GTSNPN and SVGIG (reference sequence). The CDR3 sequence is CAWSSEMNTEAFF. The CDR3 DNA reads TGTGCCTGGAGTTCGGAGATGAACACTGAAGCTTTCTTT.

The V call is TRBV11-2, the J call TRBJ2-5, with 10 bases aligning to TRBD1. J was trimmed by 2 bases and V by 6 bases; bases with no gene match: 9. The CDR3 has 16 amino acids. The germline gives CDR1 SGHAT, CDR2 FQNNGV. In DNA form, the CDR3 reads TGTGCCAGCAGAAGGGCGGACAGGGGGAATCAAGAGACCCAGTACTTC. It encodes CASRRADRGNQETQYF.

The chain joins TRBV5-1 to TRBJ2-7, with 10 positions matching TRBD2. The CDR3 totals 15 residues. The junction had 5 bases not matched to a gene; V was cut back by 2 bases and J by 3 bases. Germline values: CDR1 SGHRS, CDR2 YFSETQ. CDR3 residues: CASSLVAGGNYEQYF. As DNA, the CDR3 is TGCGCCAGCAGCTTAGTAGCGGGGGGAAACTACGAGCAGTACTTC.

CDR3 loop: CASSHRVRAGEHQPQHF. The CDR3 DNA reads TGTGCCAGCTCACACAGGGTCCGTGCAGGGGAGCATCAGCCCCAGCATTTT. The chain employs TRBV18 and TRBJ1-5, with D perhaps TRBD1 (6 bases). Germline CDR1 is KGHSH and CDR2 is LQKENI. The CDR3 spans 17 residues. V lost 4 bases and J lost 5, with 21 bases in between. The full variable domain, rest sourced from reference TRBV18 and TRBJ1-5, is NAGVMQNPRHLVRRRGQEARLRCSPMKGHSHVYWYRQLPEEGLKFMVYLQKENIIDESGMPKERFSAEFPKEGPSILRIQQVVRGDSAAYFCASSHRVRAGEHQPQHFGDGTRLSIL.

V gene TRBV27 combines with J gene TRBJ2-7; possible D gene TRBD2, 5 bases. V lost 6 bases and J lost 1, with 13 bases in between. The germline CDR1 and CDR2 sequences are MNHEY and SMNVEV (reference sequence). The CDR3 is made up of 14 amino acids. In DNA, the CDR3 is TGTGCCAGCAGGTTTTTCGGGGATTCCTACGAGCAGTACTTC. It encodes CASRFFGDSYEQYF.

This chain uses TRBV4-3 with TRBJ2-5; 8 positions agree with TRBD2. With V trimmed by 4 bases and J by 2 bases, 3 bases remained unmatched. Germline V gene data show CDR1 as LGHNA and CDR2 as YSLEER. CDR3 length: 14 amino acids. CDR3 loop: CASSPGRGQETQYF. CDR3 bases: TGCGCCAGCAGCCCCGGGAGGGGACAAGAGACCCAGTACTTC.

The chain links TRBV11-3 to TRBJ2-7, with D unclear. The CDR3 contains 16 residues. V lost 5 bases and J 4 bases, leaving 21 bases between the germline ends. Looked up from germline, CDR1 is SGHNT and CDR2 is YENEEA. The CDR3 DNA reads as TGTGCCAGCAGCGCCTGGTCCCCTGAGACCTTATACGAGCAGTACTTC. The encoded protein is CASSAWSPETLYEQYF.

The J gene is TRBJ1-2, the V gene TRBV2; the D gene is possibly TRBD1 (6 bases). V was pared by 8 bases and J by 11 bases, with 18 bases between. Germline CDR1 is SNHLY and CDR2 is FYNNEI. CDR3 length equals 12 residues. The CDR3 DNA sequence: TGTGCCAGCCCTGCTGGACAGTACGGGTACACCTTC. As protein: CASPAGQYGYTF.

The chain uses TRBV28 and TRBJ2-7; tentative D call: TRBD1 (6 bases). V was pared by 5 bases and J by 0 bases, with 14 bases between. The CDR3 sequence is 15 residues long. Germline V gene sequence: CDR1 MDHEN, CDR2 SYDVKM. The CDR3 DNA follows: TGTGCCAGCAGTACTGACAGGCCTTTCTCCTACGAGCAGTACTTC. Protein product: CASSTDRPFSYEQYF.

This clone was counted between two and nine times. Written as DNA, the CDR3 is TGCGCCAGCAGCTTGCGGCGGGTGTCCTCCTACGAGCAGTACTTC. Translation gives CASSLRRVSSYEQYF. The chain carries TRBV5-1 and TRBJ2-7, with TRBD2 as a possible D gene (5 bases). Germline V gives CDR1 SGHRS, CDR2 YFSETQ. Trimming pared 1 base from V and 0 bases from J, leaving 11 bases between. The CDR3 has 15 residues.

The chain recombines TRBV11-3 with TRBJ1-1, with 7 positions matching TRBD1. V was clipped by 5 bases and J by 1 base; unmatched bases: 7. Germline assignment: CDR1 SGHNT and CDR2 YENEEA. CDR3 size: 15 residues. The CDR3 nucleotides are TGTGCCAGCAGCCCCCACAGGGGACAGAACACTGAAGCTTTCTTT. Residues: CASSPHRGQNTEAFF.

The chain couples TRBV15 to TRBJ1-1; D gene unclear. The germline V gene has CDR1 LNHNV and CDR2 YYDKDF (reference sequence). V was shortened by 5 bases and J by 4 bases, with 11 bases between the two germline ends. The CDR3 runs 13 residues. The CDR3 spells CATSLYVSTEAFF. Written as DNA, the CDR3 is TGTGCCACCAGCCTCTATGTTTCCACTGAAGCTTTCTTT.

This clone was seen just once. The chain uses TRBV7-8 and TRBJ1-4; TRBD1 agrees at 7 bases. The V segment lost 7 bases and the J segment 8 bases; nucleotides outside the gene matches: 10. CDR1 and CDR2 (germline): SGHVS, FQNEAQ. This CDR3 is 14 amino acids long. The CDR3 bases are TGTGCCAGCACTAGGGGCGGGACAGACGAAAAACTGTTTTTT. This gives the protein CASTRGGTDEKLFF.

The rearrangement uses TRBV5-1 and TRBJ2-1; D not certain. V was clipped by 4 bases and J by 0 bases, with 17 bases between them. Germline assignment: CDR1 SGHRS and CDR2 YFSETQ. This CDR3 region has 17 residues. The CDR3 loop reads CASSLSKVLSSYNEQFF. DNA for the CDR3: TGCGCCAGCAGCCTGTCGAAAGTCCTGAGCTCCTACAATGAGCAGTTCTTC.

The J gene is TRBJ1-2, the V gene TRBV2; D remains unclear. The CDR3 covers 14 residues. Germline CDR1 SNHLY, CDR2 FYNNEI. V was clipped by 4 bases and J by 2 bases, with 11 bases between them. CDR3 in amino acids: CASSAENLNYGYTF. In nucleotides, the CDR3 is TGTGCCAGCAGTGCTGAGAATCTAAACTATGGCTACACCTTC.

This clone came up a few times. The CDR3 DNA reads as TGTGCCAGCAGCCATCTCCCCCGGGCCGTCGCAAAAGAGACCCAGTACTTC. It is translated as CASSHLPRAVAKETQYF. This chain uses TRBV7-8 with TRBJ2-5; D gene uncertain. Germline V gene data show CDR1 as SGHVS and CDR2 as FQNEAQ. Trimming stripped 5 bases from V and 3 bases from J, with 22 bases between. CDR3 length: 17 amino acids.

The chain links TRBV28 to TRBJ2-7, with D maybe TRBD2 (5 bases). From germline, CDR1 is MDHEN and CDR2 SYDVKM. Trimming removed 1 base at V and 1 base at J, with 11 bases between. This CDR3 contains 15 residues. The CDR3 spells CASSLSPGSSYEQYF. CDR3 sequence (DNA): TGTGCCAGCAGTTTATCCCCGGGAAGTTCCTACGAGCAGTACTTC.

V and J are TRBV28 and TRBJ2-1; 7 bases match TRBD1. CDR1 is MDHEN, CDR2 SYDVKM, per germline. Trimming cost V 6 bases and J 7 bases; bases outside gene matches: 6. The CDR3 has 13 amino acids. CDR3 DNA sequence: TGTGCCAGCAGCACCGGGACAGAAAATGAGCAGTTCTTC. Protein: CASSTGTENEQFF.